The T cell receptor beta chain under discussion was sequenced for a study of blood T cell repertoires in COVID-19. Study-wide background: From the United States, Italy and Spain came samples of acute and convalescent COVID-19. T cells, B-cell-depleted T cells, or PBMCs provided the cDNA or gDNA that served as material.

This CDR3 is built from 16 residues. The V segment lost 6 bases and the J segment 5 bases; nucleotides outside the gene matches: 13. Per germline, CDR1 LNHDA and CDR2 SQIVND (reference sequence). In the original processing: Amplification from reference gene primers served as the basis for estimated nucleated cell counts. Generated by immunoSEQ multiplex PCR, the TCRdb table keeps only in-frame clones and is missing some. V, J and clone size reflect that table, while D and trimming were determined from the DNA. Of around 130,000 clones in the sample, around four fifths were seen once. The sequence was obtained from an elderly man with acute or convalescent COVID-19. The chain has TRBV19 and TRBJ2-3; 8 bases match TRBD2. Sequences were obtained from peripheral blood. The CDR3 nucleotides are TGTGCCAGTAGAGATACGGGGGGGCCCCTGGGAGATACGCAGTATTTT. It specifies CASRDTGGPLGDTQYF. The full variable domain, its missing parts supplied by reference TRBV19 and TRBJ2-3, is DGGITQSPKYLFRKEGQNVTLSCEQNLNHDAMYWYRQDPGQGLRLIYYSQIVNDFQKGDIAEGYSVSREKKESFPLTVTSAQKNPTAFYLCASRDTGGPLGDTQYFGPGTRLTVL.